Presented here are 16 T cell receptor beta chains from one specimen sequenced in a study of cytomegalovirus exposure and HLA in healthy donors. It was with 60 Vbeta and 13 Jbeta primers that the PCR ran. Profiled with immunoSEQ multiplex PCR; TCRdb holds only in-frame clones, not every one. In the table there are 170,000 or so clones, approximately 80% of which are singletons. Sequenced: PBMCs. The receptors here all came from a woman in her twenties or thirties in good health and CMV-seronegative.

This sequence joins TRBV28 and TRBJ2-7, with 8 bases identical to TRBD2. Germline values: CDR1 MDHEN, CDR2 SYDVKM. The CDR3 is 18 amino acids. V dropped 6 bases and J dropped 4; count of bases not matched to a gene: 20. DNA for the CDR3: TGTGCCAGCAGCCCTATCGGAGTCGCGGGAGGTAATTTGTACGAGCAGTACTTC. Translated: CASSPIGVAGGNLYEQYF.

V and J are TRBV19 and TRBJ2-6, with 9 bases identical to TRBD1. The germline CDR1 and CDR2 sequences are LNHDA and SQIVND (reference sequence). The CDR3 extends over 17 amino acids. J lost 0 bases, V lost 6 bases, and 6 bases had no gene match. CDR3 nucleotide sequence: TGTGCCAGTAGATCACAGGGGGCTGGCTCTGGGGCCAACGTCCTGACTTTC. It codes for CASRSQGAGSGANVLTF.

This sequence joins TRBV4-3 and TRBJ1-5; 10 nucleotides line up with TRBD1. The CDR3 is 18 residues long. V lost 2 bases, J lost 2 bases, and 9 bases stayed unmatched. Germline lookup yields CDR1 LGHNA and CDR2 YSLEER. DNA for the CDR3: TGCGCCAGCAGCCAACAAATCCCGGGACAGGGGCGCAATCAGCCCCAGCATTTT. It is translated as CASSQQIPGQGRNQPQHF.

The CDR3 loop reads CASSLERERHNEQFF. In nucleotides, the CDR3 is TGTGCCAGCAGCTTGGAGCGGGAGCGACACAATGAGCAGTTCTTC. The chain is built from TRBV5-4 and TRBJ2-1; 8 bases align to TRBD2. J was trimmed by 5 bases and V by 0 bases; bases with no gene match: 4. Germline lookup yields CDR1 SGHNT and CDR2 YYREEE (reference sequence). The CDR3 runs to 15 residues.

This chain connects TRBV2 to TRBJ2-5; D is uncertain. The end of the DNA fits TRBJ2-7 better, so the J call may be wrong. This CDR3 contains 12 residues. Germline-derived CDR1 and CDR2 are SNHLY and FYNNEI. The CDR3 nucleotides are TGTGCCAGCAGTGAGAGAGCCTACGAGCAGTACTTC. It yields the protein CASSERAYEQYF.

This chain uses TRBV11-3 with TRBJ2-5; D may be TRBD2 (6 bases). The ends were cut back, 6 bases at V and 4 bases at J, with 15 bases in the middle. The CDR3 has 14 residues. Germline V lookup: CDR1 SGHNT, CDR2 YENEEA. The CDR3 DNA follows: TGTGCCAGCAGTCGAGGGACTTATGGAGAGACCCAGTACTTC. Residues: CASSRGTYGETQYF.

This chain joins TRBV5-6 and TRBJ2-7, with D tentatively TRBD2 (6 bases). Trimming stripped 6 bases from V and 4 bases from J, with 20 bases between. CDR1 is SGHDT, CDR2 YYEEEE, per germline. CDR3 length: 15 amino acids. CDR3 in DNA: TGTGCCAGCACCCGAGGCGGGACCTCCCTTTACGAGCAGTACTTC. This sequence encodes CASTRGGTSLYEQYF.

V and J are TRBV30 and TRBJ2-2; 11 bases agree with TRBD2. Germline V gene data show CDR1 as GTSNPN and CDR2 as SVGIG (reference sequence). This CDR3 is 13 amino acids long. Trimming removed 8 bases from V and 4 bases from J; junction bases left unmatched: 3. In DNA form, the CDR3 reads TGTGCCGGGACTAGCGGTTTCACCGGGGAGCTGTTTTTT. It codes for CAGTSGFTGELFF.

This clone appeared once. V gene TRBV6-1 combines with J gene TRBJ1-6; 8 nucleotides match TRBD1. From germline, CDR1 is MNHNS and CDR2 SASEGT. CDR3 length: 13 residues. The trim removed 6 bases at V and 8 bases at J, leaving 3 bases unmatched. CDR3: CASRGQEHSPLHF. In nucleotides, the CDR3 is TGTGCCAGCAGGGGACAGGAGCATTCACCCCTCCACTTT.

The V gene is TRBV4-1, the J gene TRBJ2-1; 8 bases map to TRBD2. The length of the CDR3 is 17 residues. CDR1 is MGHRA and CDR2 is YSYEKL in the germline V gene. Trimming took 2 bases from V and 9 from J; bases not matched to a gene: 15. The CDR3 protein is CASSQMVGLAGRAEQFF. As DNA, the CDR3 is TGCGCCAGCAGCCAAATGGTCGGACTAGCAGGTCGCGCTGAGCAGTTCTTC.

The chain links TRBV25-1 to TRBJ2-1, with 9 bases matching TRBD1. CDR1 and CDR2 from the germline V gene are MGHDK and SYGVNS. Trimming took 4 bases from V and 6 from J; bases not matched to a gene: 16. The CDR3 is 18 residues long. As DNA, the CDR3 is TGTGCCAGCAGTGGGGGAGGCACCGGGACAGGGTTTTTCAATGAGCAGTTCTTC. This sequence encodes CASSGGGTGTGFFNEQFF.

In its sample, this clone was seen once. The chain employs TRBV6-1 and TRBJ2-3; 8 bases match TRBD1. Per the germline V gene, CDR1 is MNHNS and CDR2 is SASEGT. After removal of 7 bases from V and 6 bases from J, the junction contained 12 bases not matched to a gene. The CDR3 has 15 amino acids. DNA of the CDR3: TGTGCCAGCACTAGACAGGGGATAAAAACCGATACGCAGTATTTT. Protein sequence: CASTRQGIKTDTQYF.

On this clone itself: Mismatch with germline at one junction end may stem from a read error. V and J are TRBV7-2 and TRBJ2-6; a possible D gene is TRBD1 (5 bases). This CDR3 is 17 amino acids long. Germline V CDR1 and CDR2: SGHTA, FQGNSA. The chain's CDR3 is CASSKKTANSGANGLTF. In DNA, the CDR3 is TGTGCCAGCAGCAAAAAGACAGCTAACTCTGGGGCCAACGGCCTGACTTTC. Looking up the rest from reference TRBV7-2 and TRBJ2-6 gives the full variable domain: GAGVSQSPSNKVTEKGKDVELRCDPISGHTALYWYRQSLGQGLEFLIYFQGNSAPDKSGLPSDRFSAERTGGSVSTLTIQRTQQEDSAVYLCASSKKTANSGANGLTFGAGSRLTVL.

The CDR3 nucleotides are TGTGCCAGCAGCTCCGGGACAGGGGAGCCAGATACGCAGTATTTT. This codes for CASSSGTGEPDTQYF. The chain recombines TRBV11-3 with TRBJ2-3, with 10 bases identical to TRBD1. Germline trimming cut 4 bases from V and 4 bases from J; bases unmatched to any gene: 5. CDR3 length equals 15 residues. The V gene's germline CDR1 is SGHNT and CDR2 YENEEA.

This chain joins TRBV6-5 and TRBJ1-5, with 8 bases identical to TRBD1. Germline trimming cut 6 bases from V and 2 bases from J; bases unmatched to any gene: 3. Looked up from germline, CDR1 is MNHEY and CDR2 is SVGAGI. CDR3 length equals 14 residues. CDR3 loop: CASSNRGGNQPQHF. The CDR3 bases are TGTGCCAGCAGCAACAGGGGGGGCAATCAGCCCCAGCATTTT.

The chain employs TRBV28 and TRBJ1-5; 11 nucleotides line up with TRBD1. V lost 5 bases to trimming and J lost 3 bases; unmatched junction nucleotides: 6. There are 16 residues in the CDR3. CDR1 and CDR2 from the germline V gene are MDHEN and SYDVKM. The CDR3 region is CASSVRDRGINQPQHF. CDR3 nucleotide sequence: TGTGCCAGCAGTGTCCGGGACAGGGGGATCAATCAGCCCCAGCATTTT.